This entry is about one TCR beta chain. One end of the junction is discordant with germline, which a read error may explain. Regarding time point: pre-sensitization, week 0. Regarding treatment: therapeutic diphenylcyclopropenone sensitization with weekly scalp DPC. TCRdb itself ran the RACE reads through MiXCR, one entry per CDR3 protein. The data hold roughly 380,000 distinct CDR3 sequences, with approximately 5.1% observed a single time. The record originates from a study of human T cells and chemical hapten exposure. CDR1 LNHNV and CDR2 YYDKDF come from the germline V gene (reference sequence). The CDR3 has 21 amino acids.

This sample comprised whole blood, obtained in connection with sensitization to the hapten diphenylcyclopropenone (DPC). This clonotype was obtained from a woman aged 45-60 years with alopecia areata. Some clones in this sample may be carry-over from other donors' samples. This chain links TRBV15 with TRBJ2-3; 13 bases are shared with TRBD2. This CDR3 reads CATSRVPARTSGGLSTDAQYF. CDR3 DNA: TGTGCCACCAGCAGAGTTCCAGCCAGGACTAGCGGGGGCCTTAGCACAGATGCGCAGTATTTT.